Given below is one TCR beta chain in context. A read error may account for a junction end that differs from germline. TCRbeta libraries were built with three rounds of nested PCR, modified from ARM-PCR. MiXCR, applied by TCRdb to the multiplex PCR reads, yields one record per CDR3 protein. This table holds 70,000 to 80,000 distinct CDR3 sequences, approximately 72% found once. RNA was extracted from bulk tissue without any cell sorting. The data originate from a study of tumor and adjacent non-tumor tissue in lung cancer. The CDR3 length is 15 residues. Germline-derived CDR1 and CDR2 are SGHAT and FQNNGV.

Sequencing was carried out using lung tumor tissue. The chain combines TRBV11-2 with TRBJ1-2; D is ambiguous. This TCR came from a woman aged 40 to 49 with non-small cell lung cancer. The CDR3 sequence is CVSSPTGMGIQGYTF. CDR3 nucleotides: TGTGTCAGCAGCCCGACGGGCATGGGCATACAAGGCTACACCTTC.